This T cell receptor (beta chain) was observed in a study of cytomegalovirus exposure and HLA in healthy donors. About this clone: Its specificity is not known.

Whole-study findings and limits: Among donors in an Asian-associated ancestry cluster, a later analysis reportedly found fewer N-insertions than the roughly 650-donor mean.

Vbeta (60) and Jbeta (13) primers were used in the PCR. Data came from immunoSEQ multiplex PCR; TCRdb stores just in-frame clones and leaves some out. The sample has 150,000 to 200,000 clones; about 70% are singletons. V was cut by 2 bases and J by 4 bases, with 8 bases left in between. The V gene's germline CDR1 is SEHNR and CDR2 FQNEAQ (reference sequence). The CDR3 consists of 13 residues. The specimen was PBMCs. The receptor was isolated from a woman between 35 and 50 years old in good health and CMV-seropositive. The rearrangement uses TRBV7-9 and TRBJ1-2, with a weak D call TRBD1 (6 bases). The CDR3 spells CASSLLGGYGYTF. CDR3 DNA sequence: TGTGCCAGCAGCTTACTAGGGGGCTATGGCTACACCTTC.